What follows describes a single T cell receptor beta chain. The antigen remains unidentified. A read error may produce the germline difference seen at one junction end. Through a sample-barcoded 5' primer and a J-beta primer mix, a second PCR was run for 7 to 11 cycles. One entry per CDR3 protein results from TCRdb running MiXCR on the 5' RACE reads. Here the sample spans 790,000 or so distinct CDR3 sequences, roughly 46% being singletons. The sample providers were healthy Caucasian people from Russia, aged about 6 to 100. A minimum of 5.5 micrograms of total RNA was extracted per sample. This specimen comes from a study of blood T cells in healthy people across ages. The CDR3 spans 16 residues. Germline lookup yields CDR1 SSHAT and CDR2 FNYEAQ (reference sequence). The study's findings and limits: The authors considered diversity estimates from one million T cells to be underestimates. Diversity was higher, and naive CD4+ cells more numerous, in long-lived donors than in aged donors.

This sequence was found in an elderly man in good health. Specimen: blood. The chain recombines TRBV7-7 with TRBJ2-1; D is perhaps TRBD2 (5 bases). Here the CDR3 DNA reads TGTGCTAGCAGCTTAGCGAAGCTAGGGCCCGGTAATGAGCAGTTCTTC. Protein: CASSLAKLGPGNEQFF.